The source of this T cell receptor beta chain is a study of cytomegalovirus exposure and HLA in healthy donors. Only in-frame clones appear in the TCRdb table, and some are missing; sequencing was by immunoSEQ multiplex PCR. Among 45,000 to 65,000 clones listed, about 88% were seen once. This CDR3 is 13 amino acids long. V was trimmed by 2 bases and J by 8 bases, leaving 12 bases between them. Germline CDR1 KGHSH, CDR2 LQKENI. The study drew the donors from its approximately 110-subject validation cohort, separate from the roughly 710-subject first cohort. The receptor comes from a woman aged 18-29 years in good health and CMV-seronegative. Sequenced sample: PBMCs. The chain carries TRBV18 and TRBJ1-2; tentative D call: TRBD1 (5 bases). The CDR3 DNA reads as TGTGCCAGCTCACCAACAGGTTCAAACGGCTACACCTTC. Its protein is CASSPTGSNGYTF.